This T cell receptor (beta chain) was obtained from a study of blood T cells in healthy people across ages. A second PCR of 7 to 11 cycles used a sample-barcoded 5' primer and a J-beta primer mix. TCRdb re-derived calls from the 5' RACE reads in MiXCR, one entry per CDR3 protein. The table records over 500,000 distinct CDR3 sequences, about 27% of them present only once. This CDR3 contains 15 residues. Germline values: CDR1 DFQATT, CDR2 SNEGSKA (reference sequence). After removal of 5 bases from V and 4 bases from J, the junction contained 10 bases not matched to a gene. These sequences were also reported in another study, on T cells of mothers and their children.

Sequenced: blood. The gene calls are TRBV20-1 and TRBJ2-1, with 8 bases fitting TRBD2. This sequence originates from a boy younger than 10 in good health. In nucleotides, the CDR3 is TGCAGTGCTGAGAGAGCGGGAGCGGGGTACAATGAGCAGTTCTTC. The encoded protein is CSAERAGAGYNEQFF.